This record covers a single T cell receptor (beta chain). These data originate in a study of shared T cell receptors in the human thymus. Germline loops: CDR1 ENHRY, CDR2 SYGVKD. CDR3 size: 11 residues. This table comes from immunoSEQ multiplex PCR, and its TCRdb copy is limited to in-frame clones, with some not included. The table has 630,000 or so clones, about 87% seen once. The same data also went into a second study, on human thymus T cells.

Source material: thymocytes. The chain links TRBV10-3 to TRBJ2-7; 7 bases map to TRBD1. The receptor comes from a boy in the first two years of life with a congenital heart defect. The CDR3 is CASGGLYEQYF. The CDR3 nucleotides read TGTGCATCAGGGGGATTATACGAGCAGTACTTC.